The 7 T cell receptor beta chains in this list originate from one sample, sequenced in a study of blood T cell repertoires in COVID-19. The repertoire was sequenced with immunoSEQ multiplex PCR; TCRdb's copy has only in-frame clones and lacks some. The sample has more than 300,000 clones, about 87% seen once. The sequencing sample was made of PBMCs or T cells enriched from blood (not recorded which). These receptors came from a man in his forties in a cohort exposed to, infected with or recovered from COVID-19 (not recorded which).

The CDR3 protein is CASSFKGAGNQPQHF. The CDR3 nucleotides read TGTGCCAGCAGTTTTAAGGGGGCGGGTAATCAGCCCCAGCATTTT. The chain has TRBV28 and TRBJ1-5; TRBD1 matches at 7 bases. CDR3 length: 15 amino acids. J lost 4 bases, V lost 3 bases, and 6 bases had no gene match. The germline gives CDR1 MDHEN, CDR2 SYDVKM.

This clone is a singleton in its sample. The rearrangement links TRBV7-9 to TRBJ1-4; no clear D. The germline CDR1 and CDR2 sequences are SEHNR and FQNEAQ (reference sequence). There are 14 residues in the CDR3. V gave up 5 bases and J gave up 10 bases, with 17 bases separating them. The CDR3 nucleotides read TGTGCCAGCAGCCCTCTCACCCAAGCGGGAAAACTGTTTTTT. Translating it yields CASSPLTQAGKLFF.

The genes are TRBV5-6 and TRBJ1-2, with D maybe TRBD1 (5 bases). This CDR3 comprises 14 residues. CDR1 and CDR2 (germline): SGHDT, YYEEEE. With 2 bases removed from V and 8 bases from J, the gap between germline ends came to 16 bases. CDR3 residues: CASSLFPGVLGYTF. The CDR3 DNA is TGTGCCAGCAGCTTATTCCCGGGGGTTCTGGGCTACACCTTC. Full variable domain (outside the CDR3, taken from reference TRBV5-6 and TRBJ1-2): DAGVTQSPTHLIKTRGQQVTLRCSPKSGHDTVSWYQQALGQGPQFIFQYYEEEERQRGNFPDRFSGHQFPNYSSELNVNALLLGDSALYLCASSLFPGVLGYTFGSGTRLTVV.

The chain carries TRBV7-2 and TRBJ1-1; 9 bases map to TRBD1. The CDR3 sequence is 12 residues long. Trimming took 9 bases from V and 5 from J; bases not matched to a gene: 4. The germline V gene encodes CDR1 SGHTA and CDR2 FQGNSA. The CDR3 spells CASKQGATEAFF. The CDR3, as DNA: TGTGCCAGTAAACAGGGGGCAACTGAAGCTTTCTTT.

The genes are TRBV5-4 and TRBJ2-5; a weak D match, TRBD1 (5 bases). The CDR3 covers 17 residues. Germline V gene data show CDR1 as SGHNT and CDR2 as YYREEE (reference sequence). Trimming removed 1 base from V and 2 bases from J, with 18 bases in between. The CDR3 bases are TGTGCCAGCAGCTTGTCTTCTGGGGCCCCCAGACAAGAGACCCAGTACTTC. Protein: CASSLSSGAPRQETQYF.

This clone showed up just a few times. The rearrangement uses TRBV9 and TRBJ1-1; no firm D call. V was trimmed by 5 bases and J by 5 bases, leaving 10 bases between them. Germline CDR1 and CDR2: SGDLS and YYNGEE. The CDR3 runs to 12 residues. The DNA for the CDR3 is TGTGCCAGCAGGAACACGGGGACTGAAGCTTTCTTT. Translation: CASRNTGTEAFF. Together with reference TRBV9 and TRBJ1-1, the CDR3 gives the full variable domain: DSGVTQTPKHLITATGQRVTLRCSPRSGDLSVYWYQQSLDQGLQFLIQYYNGEERAKGNILERFSAQQFPDLHSELNLSSLELGDSALYFCASRNTGTEAFFGQGTRLTVV.

The chain is built from TRBV6-5 and TRBJ1-4, with D possibly matching TRBD1 (6 bases). CDR1 and CDR2 (germline): MNHEY, SVGAGI. The CDR3 sequence is 15 residues long. V lost 6 bases to trimming and J lost 0 bases, with 11 bases between them. CDR3 region: CASRWDTSTNEKLFF. The CDR3 DNA is TGTGCCAGCAGGTGGGACACCTCAACTAATGAAAAACTGTTTTTT.